This TCR beta chain was observed in a study of T cell responses to AZD1222 COVID-19 vaccine. Broader study findings: Spike as a whole was targeted by vaccine-associated CD4 TCRs, dominant at 160-218 and 743-854. Clonal diversity was possibly underestimated, and white British individuals and females predominated among donors. The breadth and depth of Spike-specific TCRs increased once two AZD1222 doses had been given.

Clones were sequenced by immunoSEQ multiplex PCR, and TCRdb holds only the in-frame ones, with some missing. There are 200,000 to 250,000 clones in the sample; about 92% occur only once, and approximately 1% lies in the top ten. A note on this clone: Its target is not known.

The CDR3 consists of 15 residues. The germline gives CDR1 MDHEN, CDR2 SYDVKM. After removal of 3 bases from V and 7 bases from J, the junction contained 11 bases not matched to a gene. V and J are TRBV28 and TRBJ1-2; 7 bases are shared with TRBD1. This specimen was peripheral blood, taken on day 0 of MenACWY control vaccination. The clonotype was recovered from an adult in good health. Written as DNA, the CDR3 is TGTGCCAGCAGTTTGTTAAAGGGGGCGGCGGGTGGCTACACCTTC. Translating it yields CASSLLKGAAGGYTF.